The 6 T cell receptor beta chains reported below all come from one sample, sequenced in a study of T cell changes during pregnancy in multiple sclerosis. Sequenced by immunoSEQ multiplex PCR; TCRdb stores in-frame clones only, minus some. The sample holds tens of thousands of clones; 75% to 90% are singletons and the top ten take about 1.2%. Sequenced here: CD4+ T cells from peripheral blood mononuclear cells, sampled in the first trimester of pregnancy. The receptors were gathered from a female donor with multiple sclerosis, enrolled in a pregnancy study.

The CDR3 is CSVEYTGQSYNEQFF. CDR3 nucleotide sequence: TGCAGCGTTGAATATACTGGACAGTCCTACAATGAGCAGTTCTTC. The chain carries TRBV29-1 and TRBJ2-1; perhaps TRBD1 as D (6 bases). This CDR3 has 15 residues. Looked up from germline, CDR1 is SQVTM and CDR2 is ANQGSEA. V lost 2 bases and J lost 1, with 12 bases in between.

V is TRBV6-5 and J is TRBJ1-3; the D is unclear. Looked up from germline, CDR1 is MNHEY and CDR2 is SVGAGI. Trimming left V 8 bases short and J 0 bases short, with 11 bases between. This CDR3 is built from 14 residues. The CDR3 region is CASHSPRSGNTIYF. For the CDR3, the DNA is TGTGCCAGCCACAGCCCCCGCTCTGGAAACACCATATATTTT.

This clone was seen once. The genes are TRBV5-1 and TRBJ1-4; 9 nucleotides agree with TRBD1. The CDR3 has 14 amino acids. CDR1 is SGHRS, CDR2 YFSETQ, per germline. V was clipped by 2 bases and J by 5 bases; unmatched bases: 1. The CDR3 bases are TGCGCCAGCAGCTTAGGGACAGGGAATGAAAAACTGTTTTTT. It specifies CASSLGTGNEKLFF.

The chain links TRBV5-1 to TRBJ2-1, with TRBD2 matching 14 bases. The CDR3 length is 16 residues. The V segment lost 4 bases and the J segment 7 bases; nucleotides outside the gene matches: 7. Per the germline V gene, CDR1 is SGHRS and CDR2 is YFSETQ. The CDR3 nucleotides read TGCGCCAGCAGCCCAGCCGGGACTAGCGGGAGTAATGAGCAGTTCTTC. It encodes CASSPAGTSGSNEQFF.

This chain links TRBV27 with TRBJ2-7, with 12 positions matching TRBD1. The CDR3 runs to 15 residues. V lost 4 bases to trimming and J lost 2 bases; unmatched junction nucleotides: 3. Germline CDR1 and CDR2: MNHEY and SMNVEV (reference sequence). The CDR3 DNA is TGTGCCAGCAGTTATCGGGACAGGGGGCCCTACGAGCAGTACTTC. Translating it yields CASSYRDRGPYEQYF.

The chain couples TRBV29-1 to TRBJ2-1; D unclear. V dropped 7 bases and J dropped 5 bases, with 18 bases sitting between them. The CDR3 covers 14 residues. Germline CDR1 is SQVTM and CDR2 is ANQGSEA. CDR3 nucleotide sequence: TGCAGCGCTTTGAAGACACAGCTGAACAATGAGCAGTTCTTC. Its translation: CSALKTQLNNEQFF.